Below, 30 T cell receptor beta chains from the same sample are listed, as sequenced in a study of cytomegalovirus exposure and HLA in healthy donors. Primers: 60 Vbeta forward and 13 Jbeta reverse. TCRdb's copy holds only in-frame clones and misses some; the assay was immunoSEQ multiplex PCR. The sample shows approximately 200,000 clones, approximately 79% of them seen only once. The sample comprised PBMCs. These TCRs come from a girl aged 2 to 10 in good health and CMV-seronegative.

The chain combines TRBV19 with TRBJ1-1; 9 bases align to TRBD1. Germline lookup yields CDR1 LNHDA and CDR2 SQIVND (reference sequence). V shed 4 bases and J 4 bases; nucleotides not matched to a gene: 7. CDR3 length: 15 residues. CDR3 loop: CASSKTGGRGTEAFF. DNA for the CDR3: TGTGCCAGTAGTAAAACAGGGGGCAGGGGCACTGAAGCTTTCTTT.

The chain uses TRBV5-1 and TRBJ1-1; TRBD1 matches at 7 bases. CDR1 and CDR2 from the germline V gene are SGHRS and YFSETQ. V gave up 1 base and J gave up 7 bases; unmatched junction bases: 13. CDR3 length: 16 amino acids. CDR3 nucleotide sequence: TGCGCCAGCAGCTTGTCTTCCTCCTCCCAGGGGGGTGAAGCTTTCTTT. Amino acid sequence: CASSLSSSSQGGEAFF.

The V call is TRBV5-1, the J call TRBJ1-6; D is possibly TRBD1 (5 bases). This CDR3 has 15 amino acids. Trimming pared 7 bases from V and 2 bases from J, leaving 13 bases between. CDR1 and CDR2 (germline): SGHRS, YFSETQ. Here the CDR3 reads CASSGEFPYNSPLHF. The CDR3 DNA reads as TGCGCCAGCTCGGGGGAATTTCCCTATAATTCACCCCTCCACTTT. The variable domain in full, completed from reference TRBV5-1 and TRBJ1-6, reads KAGVTQTPRYLIKTRGQQVTLSCSPISGHRSVSWYQQTPGQGLQFLFEYFSETQRNKGNFPGRFSGRQFSNSRSEMNVSTLELGDSALYLCASSGEFPYNSPLHFGNGTRLTVT.

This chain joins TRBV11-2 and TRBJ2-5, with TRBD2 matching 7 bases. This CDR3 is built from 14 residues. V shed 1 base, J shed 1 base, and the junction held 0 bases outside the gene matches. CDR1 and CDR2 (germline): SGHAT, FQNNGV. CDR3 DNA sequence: TGTGCCAGCAGCTTAGGGGGGGGCCAAGAGACCCAGTACTTC. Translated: CASSLGGGQETQYF.

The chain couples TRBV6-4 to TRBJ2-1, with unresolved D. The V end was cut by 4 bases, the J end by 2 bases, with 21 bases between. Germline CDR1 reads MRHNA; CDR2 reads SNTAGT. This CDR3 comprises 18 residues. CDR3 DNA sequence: TGTGCCAGCAGTGCCTACGTGAGGCACGGCGGCCCCTACAATGAGCAGTTCTTC. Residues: CASSAYVRHGGPYNEQFF.

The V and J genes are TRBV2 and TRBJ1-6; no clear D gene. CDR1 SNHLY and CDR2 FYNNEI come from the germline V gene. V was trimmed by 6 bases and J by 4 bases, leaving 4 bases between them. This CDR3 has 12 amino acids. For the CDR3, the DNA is TGTGCCAGCAGGCGTTATAATTCACCCCTCCACTTT. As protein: CASRRYNSPLHF.

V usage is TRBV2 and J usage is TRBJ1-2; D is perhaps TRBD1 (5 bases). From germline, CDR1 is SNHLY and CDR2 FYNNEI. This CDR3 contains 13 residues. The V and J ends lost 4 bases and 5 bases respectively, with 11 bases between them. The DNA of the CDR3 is TGTGCCAGCAGTGTGGGGACTTCATATGGCTACACCTTC. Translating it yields CASSVGTSYGYTF.

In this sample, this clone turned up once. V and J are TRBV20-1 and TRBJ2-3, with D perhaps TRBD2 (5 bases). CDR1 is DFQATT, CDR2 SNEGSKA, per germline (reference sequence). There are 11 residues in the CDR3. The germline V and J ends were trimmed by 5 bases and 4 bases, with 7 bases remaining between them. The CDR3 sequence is CSARTADTQYF. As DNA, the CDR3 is TGCAGTGCTCGGACTGCAGATACGCAGTATTTT.

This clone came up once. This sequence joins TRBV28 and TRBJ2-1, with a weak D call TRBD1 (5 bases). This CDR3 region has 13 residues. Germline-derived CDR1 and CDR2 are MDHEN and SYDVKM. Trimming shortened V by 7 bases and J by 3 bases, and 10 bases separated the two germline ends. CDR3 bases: TGTGCCAGCATGCAGGGCTACTACAATGAGCAGTTCTTC. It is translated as CASMQGYYNEQFF.

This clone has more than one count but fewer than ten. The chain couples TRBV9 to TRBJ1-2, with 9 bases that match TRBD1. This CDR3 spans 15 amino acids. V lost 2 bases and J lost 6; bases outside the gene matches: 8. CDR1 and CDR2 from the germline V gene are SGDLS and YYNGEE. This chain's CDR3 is CASSVLVTGGDGYTF. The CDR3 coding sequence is TGTGCCAGCAGCGTCCTGGTCACAGGGGGCGATGGCTACACCTTC.

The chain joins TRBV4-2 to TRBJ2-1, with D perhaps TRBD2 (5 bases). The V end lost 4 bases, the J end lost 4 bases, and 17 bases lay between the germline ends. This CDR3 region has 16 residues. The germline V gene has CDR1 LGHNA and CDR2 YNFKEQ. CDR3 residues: CASSPADKRTYNEQFF. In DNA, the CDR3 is TGTGCCAGCAGCCCCGCCGACAAGCGGACGTACAATGAGCAGTTCTTC.

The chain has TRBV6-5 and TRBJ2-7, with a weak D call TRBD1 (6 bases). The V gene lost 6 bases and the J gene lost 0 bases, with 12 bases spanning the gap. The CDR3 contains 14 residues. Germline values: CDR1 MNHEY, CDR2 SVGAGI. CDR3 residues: CASRRRDNSYEQYF. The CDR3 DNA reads TGTGCCAGCAGACGACGGGACAACTCCTACGAGCAGTACTTC.

This CDR3 is CATRDRETYGYTF. In nucleotides, the CDR3 is TGTGCCACCAGAGACAGGGAGACCTATGGCTACACCTTC. The J gene is TRBJ1-2, the V gene TRBV2; 7 positions agree with TRBD1. The junction had 9 bases not matched to a gene; V was cut back by 10 bases and J by 4 bases. CDR1 and CDR2 from the germline V gene are SNHLY and FYNNEI. This CDR3 comprises 13 residues.

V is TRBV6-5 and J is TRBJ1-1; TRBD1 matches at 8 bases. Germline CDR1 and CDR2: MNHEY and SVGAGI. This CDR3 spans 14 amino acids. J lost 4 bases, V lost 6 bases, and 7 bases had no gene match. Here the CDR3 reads CASRIGQGSTEAFF. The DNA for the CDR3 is TGTGCCAGCAGGATCGGACAGGGAAGCACTGAAGCTTTCTTT.

The CDR3 nucleotides read TGCGCCAGCACCCCGGGGTACTCCTACAATGAGCAGTTCTTC. Protein product: CASTPGYSYNEQFF. The chain links TRBV5-1 to TRBJ2-1; perhaps TRBD2 as D (5 bases). CDR1 and CDR2 from the germline V gene are SGHRS and YFSETQ. V lost 6 bases to trimming and J lost 0 bases, with 10 bases between them. The CDR3 length is 14 residues. Together with reference TRBV5-1 and TRBJ2-1, the CDR3 gives the full variable domain: KAGVTQTPRYLIKTRGQQVTLSCSPISGHRSVSWYQQTPGQGLQFLFEYFSETQRNKGNFPGRFSGRQFSNSRSEMNVSTLELGDSALYLCASTPGYSYNEQFFGPGTRLTVL.

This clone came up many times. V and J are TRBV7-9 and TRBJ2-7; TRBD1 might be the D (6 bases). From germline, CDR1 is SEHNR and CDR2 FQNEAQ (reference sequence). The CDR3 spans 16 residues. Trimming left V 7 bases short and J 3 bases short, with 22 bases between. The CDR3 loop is CASTGRQDLLDYEQYF. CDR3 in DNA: TGTGCCAGCACGGGCAGACAGGACCTCCTCGACTACGAGCAGTACTTC.

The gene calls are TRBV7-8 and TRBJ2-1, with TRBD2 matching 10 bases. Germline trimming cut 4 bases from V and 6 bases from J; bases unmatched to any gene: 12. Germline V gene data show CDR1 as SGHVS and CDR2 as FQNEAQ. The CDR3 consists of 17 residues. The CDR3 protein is CASSSPGGLAGVNEQFF. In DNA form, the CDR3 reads TGTGCCAGCAGCTCACCGGGTGGGCTAGCGGGAGTCAATGAGCAGTTCTTC.

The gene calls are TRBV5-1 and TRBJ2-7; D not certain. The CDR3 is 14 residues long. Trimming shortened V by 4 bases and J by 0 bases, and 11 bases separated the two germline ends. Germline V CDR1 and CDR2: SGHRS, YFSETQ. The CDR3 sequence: CASSPQQSSYEQYF. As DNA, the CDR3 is TGCGCCAGCAGCCCACAACAGAGCTCCTACGAGCAGTACTTC.

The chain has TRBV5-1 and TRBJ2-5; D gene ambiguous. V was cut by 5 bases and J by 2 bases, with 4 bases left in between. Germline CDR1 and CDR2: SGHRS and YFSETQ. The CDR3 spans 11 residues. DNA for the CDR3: TGCGCCAGCAGGGCACAAGAGACCCAGTACTTC. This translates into CASRAQETQYF.

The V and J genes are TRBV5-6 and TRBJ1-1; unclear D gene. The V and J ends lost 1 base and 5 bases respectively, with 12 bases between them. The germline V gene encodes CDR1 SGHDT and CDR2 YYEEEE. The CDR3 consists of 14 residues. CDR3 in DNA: TGTGCCAGCAGCTTGTCGTTGACGCGGACTGAAGCTTTCTTT. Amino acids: CASSLSLTRTEAFF.

In nucleotides, the CDR3 is TGCGCCAGCAGCCAAGCGGGGAACACCGGGGAGCTGTTTTTT. Its translation is CASSQAGNTGELFF. V usage is TRBV4-1 and J usage is TRBJ2-2, with D hard to call. Trimming stripped 1 base from V and 1 base from J, with 4 bases between. The CDR3 is 14 residues long. CDR1 and CDR2 (germline): MGHRA, YSYEKL.

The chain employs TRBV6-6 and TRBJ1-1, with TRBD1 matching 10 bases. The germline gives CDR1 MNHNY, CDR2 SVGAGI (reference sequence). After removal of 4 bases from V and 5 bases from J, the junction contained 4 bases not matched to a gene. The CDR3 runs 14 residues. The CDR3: CASSWGTGATEAFF. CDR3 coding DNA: TGTGCCAGCAGTTGGGGGACAGGGGCTACTGAAGCTTTCTTT.

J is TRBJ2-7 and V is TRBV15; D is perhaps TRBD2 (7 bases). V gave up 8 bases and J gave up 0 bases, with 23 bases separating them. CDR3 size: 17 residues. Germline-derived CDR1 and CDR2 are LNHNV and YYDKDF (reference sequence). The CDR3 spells CATSPRGGRRSSYEQYF. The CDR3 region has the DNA TGTGCCACCTCCCCTAGGGGGGGGCGGAGATCCTCCTACGAGCAGTACTTC.

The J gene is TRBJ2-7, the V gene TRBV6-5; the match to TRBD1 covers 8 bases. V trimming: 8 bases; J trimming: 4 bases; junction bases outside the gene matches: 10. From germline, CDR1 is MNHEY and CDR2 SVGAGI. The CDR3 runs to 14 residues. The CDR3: CASGPTGDLYEQYF. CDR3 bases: TGTGCCAGCGGACCGACAGGGGACCTATACGAGCAGTACTTC.

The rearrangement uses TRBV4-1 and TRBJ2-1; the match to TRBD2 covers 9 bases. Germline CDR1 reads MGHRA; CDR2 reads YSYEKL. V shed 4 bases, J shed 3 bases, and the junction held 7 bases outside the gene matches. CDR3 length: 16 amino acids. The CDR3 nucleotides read TGCGCCAGCAGCCCCGGAGCGGGGGGCAACTACAATGAGCAGTTCTTC. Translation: CASSPGAGGNYNEQFF.

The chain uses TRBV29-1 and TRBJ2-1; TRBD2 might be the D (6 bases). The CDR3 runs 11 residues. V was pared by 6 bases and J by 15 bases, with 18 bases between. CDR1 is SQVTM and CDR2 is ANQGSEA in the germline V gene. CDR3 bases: TGCAGCGTGGCCCCGCGGGGCGAACGGTTCTTC. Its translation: CSVAPRGERFF.

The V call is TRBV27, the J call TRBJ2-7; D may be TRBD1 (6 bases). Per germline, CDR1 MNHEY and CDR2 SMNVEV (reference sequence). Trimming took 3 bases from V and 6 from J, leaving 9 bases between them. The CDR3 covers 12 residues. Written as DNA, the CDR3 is TGTGCCAGCAGTTTCTTCAGGGGCGAGCAGTACTTC. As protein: CASSFFRGEQYF.

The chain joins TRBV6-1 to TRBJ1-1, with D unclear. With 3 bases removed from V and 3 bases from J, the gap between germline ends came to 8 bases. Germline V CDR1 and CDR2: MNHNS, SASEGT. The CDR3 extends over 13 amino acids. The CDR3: CASSDGEYTEAFF. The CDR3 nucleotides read TGTGCCAGCAGTGATGGGGAGTACACTGAAGCTTTCTTT.

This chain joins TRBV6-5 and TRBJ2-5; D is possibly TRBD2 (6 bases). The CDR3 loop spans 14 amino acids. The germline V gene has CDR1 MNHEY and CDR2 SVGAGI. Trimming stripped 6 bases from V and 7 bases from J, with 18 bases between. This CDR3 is CASSGLPRFSTQYF. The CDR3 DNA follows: TGTGCCAGCAGCGGACTACCAAGATTTTCGACCCAGTACTTC.

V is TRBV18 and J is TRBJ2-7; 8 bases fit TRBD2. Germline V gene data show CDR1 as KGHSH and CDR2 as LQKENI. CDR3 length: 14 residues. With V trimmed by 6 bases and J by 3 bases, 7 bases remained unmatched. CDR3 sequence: CASSAGTSIYEQYF. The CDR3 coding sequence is TGTGCCAGCTCGGCCGGGACTAGTATCTACGAGCAGTACTTC.